This T cell receptor (beta chain) emerged from a study of cytomegalovirus exposure and HLA in healthy donors. Notes on the study in general: It has been reported that TCR beta sequences accurately predicted the HLA-A and HLA-B alleles of most subjects.

In the PCR, 60 Vbeta and 13 Jbeta primers were used. The table came from immunoSEQ multiplex PCR; TCRdb's copy has only in-frame clones and leaves some out. The table has over 90,000 clones, approximately 87% seen once. The germline CDR1 and CDR2 sequences are SQVTM and ANQGSEA. Trimming stripped 5 bases from V and 1 base from J, with 11 bases between. This CDR3 is 13 amino acids long. With regard to this clone: Its antigen is as yet unknown.

The specimen was PBMCs. The chain couples TRBV29-1 to TRBJ2-5; D possibly corresponds to TRBD1 (6 bases). The sequence derives from a man aged 35 to 55 in good health and CMV-seronegative. The CDR3 DNA follows: TGCAGCGTTTCGACAGGTGCCCAAGAGACCCAGTACTTC. Its protein is CSVSTGAQETQYF.